The text below deals with one T cell receptor (beta chain). This sample was taken from a study of T-cell reconstitution after alpha-beta-depleted transplantation in children. A library of TCRbeta sequences, prepared with unique molecular identifiers, was generated. TCRdb processed the PCR reads anew with MiXCR; each CDR3 protein has one entry. The sample consists of 700,000 to 950,000 distinct CDR3 sequences, approximately 15% of them appearing once. Trimming took 0 bases from V and 6 from J, leaving 19 bases between them. CDR1 SGDLS and CDR2 YYNGEE come from the germline V gene. The CDR3 consists of 16 residues.

This specimen was PBMCs, mostly from graft donor cells, taken 360 days after TCRalphabeta/CD19-depleted stem cell transplant. The rearrangement joins TRBV9 to TRBJ2-7; the D is unclear. The receptor's source is a male patient younger than 18 who had a stem cell transplant for acute lymphoblastic leukemia, so the T cells may come from the graft donor. CDR3 amino acids: CASSVGSHSTAGEQYF. The CDR3, as DNA: TGTGCCAGCAGCGTAGGGTCCCACAGCACGGCAGGCGAGCAGTACTTC.